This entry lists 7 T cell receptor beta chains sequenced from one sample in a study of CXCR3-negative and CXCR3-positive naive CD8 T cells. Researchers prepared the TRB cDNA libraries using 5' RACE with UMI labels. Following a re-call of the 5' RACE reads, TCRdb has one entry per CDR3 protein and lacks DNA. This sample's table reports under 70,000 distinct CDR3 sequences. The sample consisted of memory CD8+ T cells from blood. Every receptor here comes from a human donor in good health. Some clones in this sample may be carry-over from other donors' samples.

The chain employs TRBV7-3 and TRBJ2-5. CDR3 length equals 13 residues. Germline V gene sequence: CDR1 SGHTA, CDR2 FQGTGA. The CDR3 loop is CASSLTHQETQYF.

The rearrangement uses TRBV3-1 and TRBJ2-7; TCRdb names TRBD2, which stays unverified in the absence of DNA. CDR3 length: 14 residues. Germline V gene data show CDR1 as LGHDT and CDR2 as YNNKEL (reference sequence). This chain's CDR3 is CASSQSRDSQEQYF.

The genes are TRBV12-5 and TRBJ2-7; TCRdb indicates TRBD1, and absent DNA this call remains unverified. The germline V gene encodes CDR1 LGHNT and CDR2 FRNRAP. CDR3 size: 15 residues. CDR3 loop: CASGSTGRGIHEQYF.

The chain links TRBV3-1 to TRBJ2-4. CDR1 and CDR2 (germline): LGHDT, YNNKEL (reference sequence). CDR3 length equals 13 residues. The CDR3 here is CASSQPAENIQYF.

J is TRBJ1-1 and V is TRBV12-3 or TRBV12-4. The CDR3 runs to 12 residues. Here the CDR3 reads CASSSLGTEAFF.

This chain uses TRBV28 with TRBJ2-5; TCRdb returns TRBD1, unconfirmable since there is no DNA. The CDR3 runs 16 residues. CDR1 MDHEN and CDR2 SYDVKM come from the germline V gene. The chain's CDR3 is CASSSTHRGQQETQYF.

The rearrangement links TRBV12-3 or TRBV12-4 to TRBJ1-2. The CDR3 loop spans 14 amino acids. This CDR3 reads CASSLLASEDGYTF.